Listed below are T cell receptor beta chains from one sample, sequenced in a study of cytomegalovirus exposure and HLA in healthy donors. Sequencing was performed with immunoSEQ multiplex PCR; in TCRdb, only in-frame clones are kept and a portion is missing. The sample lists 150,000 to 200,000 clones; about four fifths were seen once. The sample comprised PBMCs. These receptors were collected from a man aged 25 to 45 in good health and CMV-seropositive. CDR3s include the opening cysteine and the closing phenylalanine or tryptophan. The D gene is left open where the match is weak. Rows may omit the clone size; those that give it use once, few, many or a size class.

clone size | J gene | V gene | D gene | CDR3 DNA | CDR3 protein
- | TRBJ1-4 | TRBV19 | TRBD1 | TGTGCCAGTAGCATAAGACAGGGTAACGAAAAACTGTTTTTT | CASSIRQGNEKLFF
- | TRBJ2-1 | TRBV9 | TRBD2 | TGTGCCAGCAGCGTAGTGGCGTATTCGGCGGGAGGGCCACTTGAGCAGTTCTTC | CASSVVAYSAGGPLEQFF
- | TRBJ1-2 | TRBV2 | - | TGTGCCAGCAGTGATCGGTTTAGTTCAAACAGGGTGGCTAACTATGGCTACACCTTC | CASSDRFSSNRVANYGYTF
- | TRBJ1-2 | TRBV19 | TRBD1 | TGTGCCAGTAGTATAGAGGGGACAGGGGCCCGGGGCTACACCTTC | CASSIEGTGARGYTF
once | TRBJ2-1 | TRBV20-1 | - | TGCAGTGCTAGAGTAGCCAATGAGCAGTTCTTC | CSARVANEQFF
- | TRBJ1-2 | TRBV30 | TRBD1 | TGTGCCTGGAGTGTACAGGGGGCGATGGGCTACACCTTC | CAWSVQGAMGYTF
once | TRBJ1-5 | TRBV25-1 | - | TGTGCCAGCAGTGATACAGGCCCCAATCAGCCCCAGCATTTT | CASSDTGPNQPQHF
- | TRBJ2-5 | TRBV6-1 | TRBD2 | TGTGCCAGCGAAAGTGGAGCGGGGGGGCAAGAGACCCAGTACTTC | CASESGAGGQETQYF
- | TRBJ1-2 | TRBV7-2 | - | TGTGCCAGCAGCTTAGCGAAGGGGCTCCTGTTAAGAGACTATGGCTACACCTTC | CASSLAKGLLLRDYGYTF
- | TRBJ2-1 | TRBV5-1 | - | TGCGCCAGCAGCTGGACGACAGCTTCGGAGCAGTTCTTC | CASSWTTASEQFF
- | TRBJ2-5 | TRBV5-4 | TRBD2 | TGTGCCAGCAGCCAAAAGGGTGCGGGAGGTGGAGAGACCCAGTACTTC | CASSQKGAGGGETQYF
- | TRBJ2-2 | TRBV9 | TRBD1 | TGTGCCAGCAGCCCCCTCACAGGGGACACCGGGGAGCTGTTTTTT | CASSPLTGDTGELFF
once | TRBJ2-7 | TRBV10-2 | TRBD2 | TGCGCCAGCAAAGATGTAGCGGGAGTAACATACGAGCAGTACTTC | CASKDVAGVTYEQYF
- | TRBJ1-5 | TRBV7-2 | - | TGTGCCAGCAGCTCGCGGGGGGGTAGCAATCAGCCCCAGCATTTT | CASSSRGGSNQPQHF
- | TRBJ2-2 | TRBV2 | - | TGTGCCAGCCGTGTGGGGGGAAGTACAGTGGGGGAGCTGTTTTTT | CASRVGGSTVGELFF
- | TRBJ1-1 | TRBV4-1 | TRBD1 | TGCGCCAGCAGCGGCATGGGAACCGGGACAGGGGTTGAAGCTTTCTTT | CASSGMGTGTGVEAFF
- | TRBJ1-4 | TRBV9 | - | TGTGCCAGCAGCCGTGAGGGGGCTAATGAAAAACTGTTTTTT | CASSREGANEKLFF
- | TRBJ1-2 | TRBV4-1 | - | TGCGCCAGCAGCCAAGAACCCCCAGGGGCTGGCTACACCTTC | CASSQEPPGAGYTF
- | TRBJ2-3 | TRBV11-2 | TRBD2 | TGTGCCAGCAGCTTGGTGCGGGGGGGACGCACAGATACGCAGTATTTT | CASSLVRGGRTDTQYF
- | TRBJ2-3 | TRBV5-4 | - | TGTGCCAGCAGCTTCGTGGCGGGGGCCCGCACAGATACGCAGTATTTT | CASSFVAGARTDTQYF
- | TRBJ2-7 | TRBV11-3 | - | TGTGCCAGCAGCACTCGAACTAGTTCCCTCTGGGACGAGCAGTACTTC | CASSTRTSSLWDEQYF
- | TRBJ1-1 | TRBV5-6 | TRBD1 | TGTGCCAGCAGCCCCGGGACAGCCGGCACTGAAGCTTTCTTT | CASSPGTAGTEAFF
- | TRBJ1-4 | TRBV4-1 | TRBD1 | TGCGCCAGCAGTGGCGGGACAGGGTTTGAAAAACTGTTTTTT | CASSGGTGFEKLFF
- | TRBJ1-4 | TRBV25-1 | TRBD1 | TGTGCCAGCAGTCCCAGGGGGGCGGGAGGGGAAAAACTGTTTTTT | CASSPRGAGGEKLFF
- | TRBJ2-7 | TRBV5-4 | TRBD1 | TGTGCCAGCAGCTGGGGGACAGGGGAAGCCGAGCAGTACTTC | CASSWGTGEAEQYF
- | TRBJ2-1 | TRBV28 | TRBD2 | TGTGCCAGCACCAATACCGGGACTAGCGGTAATGAGCAGTTCTTC | CASTNTGTSGNEQFF
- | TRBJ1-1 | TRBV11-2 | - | TGTGCCAGCAGCTTTGGGGCAGGCCGTATGAACACTGAAGCTTTCTTT | CASSFGAGRMNTEAFF
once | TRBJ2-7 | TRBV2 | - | TGTGCCAGCAGTGATAATAGGGCCGGGACCTACGAGCAGTACTTC | CASSDNRAGTYEQYF
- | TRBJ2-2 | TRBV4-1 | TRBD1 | TGCGCCAGCAGCTCCAACCCACAGGGGGCGCGTCGGCTGTTTTTT | CASSSNPQGARRLFF
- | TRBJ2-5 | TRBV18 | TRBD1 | TGTGCCAGCTCACCGAACAGGGGCCAGTGGGAGACCCAGTACTTC | CASSPNRGQWETQYF
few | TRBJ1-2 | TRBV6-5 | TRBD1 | TGTGCCAGCAGTTACCCCGGGACAGAGGGCTACACCTTC | CASSYPGTEGYTF
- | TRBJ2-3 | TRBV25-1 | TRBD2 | TGTGCCAGCAGTGAATGCCCCCGACTAGCGGGAAGGACAGATACGCAGTATTTT | CASSECPRLAGRTDTQYF
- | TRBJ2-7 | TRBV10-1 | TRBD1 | TGCGCCAGCAGTGAGTCGGAGACAGGGGGCTACGAGCAGTACTTC | CASSESETGGYEQYF
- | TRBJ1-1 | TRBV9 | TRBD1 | TGTGCCAGCAGCGTAGAGGACAGGGGGGGCACTGAAGCTTTCTTT | CASSVEDRGGTEAFF
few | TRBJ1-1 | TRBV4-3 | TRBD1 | TGCGCCAGCAGCCCGCGGGACAGGCACACTGAAGCTTTCTTT | CASSPRDRHTEAFF
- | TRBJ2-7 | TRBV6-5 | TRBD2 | TGTGCCAGCAGGGAACTAGCGGGGCCCTCCTACGAGCAGTACTTC | CASRELAGPSYEQYF
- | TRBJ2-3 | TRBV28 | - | TGTGCCAGCAGCTATGCGGGATACAGATTCACAGATACGCAGTATTTT | CASSYAGYRFTDTQYF
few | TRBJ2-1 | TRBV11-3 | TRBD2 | TGTGCCAGCAGCCAAGGGGGTCCTAGCGGGAGTGATGAGCAGTTCTTC | CASSQGGPSGSDEQFF
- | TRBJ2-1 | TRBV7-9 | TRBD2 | TGTGCCAGCAGCTCCGGGTCAAGTCGGGGGGGCCGGGCCAATGAGCAGTTCTTC | CASSSGSSRGGRANEQFF
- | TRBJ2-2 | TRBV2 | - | TGTGCCAGCAGTGAAATGCCAGGGAACACCGGGGAGCTGTTTTTT | CASSEMPGNTGELFF
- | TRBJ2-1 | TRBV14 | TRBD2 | TGTGCCAGCAGCCAAGAGCTGGGACTAGCGGGAGGTTTCCCCTACAATGAGCAGTTCTTC | CASSQELGLAGGFPYNEQFF
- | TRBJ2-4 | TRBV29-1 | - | TGCAGCGTTGACTATCTCCCGGGTCCACAAAACATTCAGTACTTC | CSVDYLPGPQNIQYF
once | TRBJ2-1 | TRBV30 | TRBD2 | TGTGCCTGGAGTGTTCCCGGGACTAGCGGGAGGAATGAGCAGTTCTTC | CAWSVPGTSGRNEQFF
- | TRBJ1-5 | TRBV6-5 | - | TGTGCCAGCAGTTTTGACAGCAGCAATCAGCCCCAGCATTTT | CASSFDSSNQPQHF
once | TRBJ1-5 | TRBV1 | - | TGCACCAGCAGCCAAGAAGTATGGCCAGATAGCAATCAGCCCCAGCATTTT | CTSSQEVWPDSNQPQHF
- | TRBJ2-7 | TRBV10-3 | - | TGTGCCATCAGGCAATCCTACGAGCAGTACTTC | CAIRQSYEQYF
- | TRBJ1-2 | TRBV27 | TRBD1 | TGTGCCAGCCGACCTGACAGGGCCCCCCACTATGGCTACACCTTC | CASRPDRAPHYGYTF
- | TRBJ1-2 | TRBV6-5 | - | TGTGCCAGCACTCCCTCGGCAGGGCGAGGCTACACCTTC | CASTPSAGRGYTF
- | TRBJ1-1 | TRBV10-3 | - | TGTGCCATCAGCCCTCCCGGTGCTGAAGCTTTCTTT | CAISPPGAEAFF
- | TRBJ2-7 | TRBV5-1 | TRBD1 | TGCGCCAGCAGCTTGGGACAGGGGACACGATACGAGCAGTACTTC | CASSLGQGTRYEQYF
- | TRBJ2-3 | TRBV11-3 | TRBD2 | TGTGCCAGCAGCCCGGGACTAGCGGGGGGGCCGGGGGATACGCAGTATTTT | CASSPGLAGGPGDTQYF
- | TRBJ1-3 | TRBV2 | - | TGTGCCAGCAGTGTATTGGAGGACACCATATATTTT | CASSVLEDTIYF